The 10 T cell receptor beta chains in this list originate from one sample, sequenced in a study of blood T cell repertoires in COVID-19. The repertoire was sequenced with immunoSEQ multiplex PCR; TCRdb's copy has only in-frame clones and lacks some. The profile shows a few hundred thousand clones, 80% to 90% of them singletons. Sequencing input: peripheral blood. These receptors were taken from a woman aged 80 or older with acute or convalescent COVID-19.

This chain connects TRBV9 to TRBJ2-3; D is possibly TRBD2 (5 bases). V was trimmed by 6 bases and J by 1 base, leaving 12 bases between them. This CDR3 is 14 amino acids long. From germline, CDR1 is SGDLS and CDR2 YYNGEE. The CDR3 DNA reads TGTGCCAGCAACCCCGCTAGCCGCACAGATACGCAGTATTTT. It specifies CASNPASRTDTQYF.

This chain uses TRBV7-9 with TRBJ1-1; a possible D gene is TRBD1 (5 bases). Trimming left V 0 bases short and J 6 bases short, with 23 bases between. This CDR3 is built from 18 residues. Germline CDR1 reads SEHNR; CDR2 reads FQNEAQ (reference sequence). The CDR3 sequence is CASSLAGGIGGFNSEAFF. In nucleotides, the CDR3 is TGTGCCAGCAGCTTAGCGGGGGGGATCGGAGGGTTTAACTCTGAAGCTTTCTTT.

J is TRBJ1-5 and V is TRBV10-2; TRBD1 matches 8 bases. The germline gives CDR1 WSHSY, CDR2 SAAADI. The junction had 6 bases not matched to a gene; V was cut back by 7 bases and J by 13 bases. CDR3 length: 11 amino acids. This chain's CDR3 is CASIPGQGQHF. CDR3 sequence (DNA): TGCGCCAGCATTCCCGGACAGGGACAGCATTTT.

This clone was counted a few times. The gene calls are TRBV7-2 and TRBJ1-2; D ambiguous. Trimming shortened V by 0 bases and J by 6 bases, and 17 bases separated the two germline ends. In germline, CDR1 is SGHTA, CDR2 FQGNSA. The CDR3 is 16 residues long. CDR3 sequence (DNA): TGTGCCAGCAGCTTAGCTGCAGGCCAGTATCGGAATGGCTACACCTTC. Encoded protein: CASSLAAGQYRNGYTF.

The J gene is TRBJ1-1, the V gene TRBV10-3, with TRBD1 matching over 8 bases. Looked up from germline, CDR1 is ENHRY and CDR2 is SYGVKD. This CDR3 is built from 15 residues. Germline trimming cut 4 bases from V and 3 bases from J; bases unmatched to any gene: 7. CDR3 coding DNA: TGTGCCATCAGTGCCTCGGACAGGGCGGACACTGAAGCTTTCTTT. Encoded protein: CAISASDRADTEAFF.

The chain links TRBV7-2 to TRBJ2-3; D possibly corresponds to TRBD2 (6 bases). The germline V gene encodes CDR1 SGHTA and CDR2 FQGNSA. V shed 3 bases and J shed 1 base, with 14 bases lying between them. The CDR3 sequence is 16 residues long. The CDR3 coding sequence is TGTGCCAGCAGCTTCCACCGGGACTCCCGCACAGATACGCAGTATTTT. Translation gives CASSFHRDSRTDTQYF.

In its sample, this clone was seen a few times. The gene calls are TRBV4-1 and TRBJ2-2; TRBD2 aligns across 7 bases. Germline trimming cut 1 base from V and 5 bases from J; bases unmatched to any gene: 10. The CDR3 spans 17 residues. Looked up from germline, CDR1 is MGHRA and CDR2 is YSYEKL. The CDR3 is CASSQGLAERLTGELFF. The CDR3 nucleotides read TGCGCCAGCAGCCAAGGGCTAGCGGAACGATTAACCGGGGAGCTGTTTTTT.

This chain joins TRBV4-2 and TRBJ2-3; 7 bases match TRBD2. Germline CDR1 reads LGHNA; CDR2 reads YNFKEQ. This CDR3 has 15 residues. The V gene end was trimmed by 1 base and the J gene end by 2 bases; junction bases not matched to a gene: 3. CDR3 sequence: CASSQAGTNTDTQYF. Written as DNA, the CDR3 is TGTGCCAGCAGCCAAGCGGGGACTAACACAGATACGCAGTATTTT.

This clone showed up just a few times. The CDR3 DNA sequence: TGTGCCAGCAGCCGCCGGGGGACAGGGCTCGGAAACACCATATATTTT. Protein sequence: CASSRRGTGLGNTIYF. The V call is TRBV11-2, the J call TRBJ1-3, with 9 bases fitting TRBD1. In germline, CDR1 is SGHAT, CDR2 FQNNGV. This CDR3 is 16 amino acids long. The V and J ends lost 5 bases and 4 bases, in that order; junction bases with no gene match: 9.

The chain has TRBV6-5 and TRBJ1-2; the match to TRBD1 covers 8 bases. The J segment lost 8 bases and the V segment lost 6 bases, leaving 2 bases of the junction unmatched. The V gene's germline CDR1 is MNHEY and CDR2 SVGAGI. The length of the CDR3 is 11 residues. Here the CDR3 DNA reads TGTGCCAGCAGCCGGACAGGGGGCTACACCTTC. This translates into CASSRTGGYTF.